This paragraph covers one T cell receptor (beta chain) sequence. This clonotype appeared a few times. The specificity of this receptor is unknown. The input lacks base qualities; no much larger clone sits a single base away. CDR3 length: 13 amino acids, cysteine to phenylalanine. Here the CDR3 DNA is all that survives: 39 bases in frame from base 1. V lost 2 bases and J lost 2 bases; the stretch between them is 6 bases long. CDR1 and CDR2 (LNHDA, SQIVND) derive from the germline V gene (reference sequence). The approximately 39 donors, aged about 6 to 95 years, were systemically healthy Caucasian individuals from Russia. About 9.8 milliliters of peripheral blood were drawn from each donor into EDTA-treated Vacutainer tubes. Ficoll-Paque density-gradient centrifugation was used to isolate PBMCs, with at least 7 million per sample. Total RNA, at least 5 micrograms per sample, was extracted from PBMCs with Trizol reagent. For every donor, an aliquot of PBMCs went through flow cytometry to measure the percentages of naive CD45RAhigh/CD27high T cells.

Library preparation employed 5' RACE. Sequencing was performed on an Illumina HiSeq 2500. A second roughly 6 to 12 cycle PCR used a sample-barcoded 5' primer and a J-beta primer mix. Each TCR beta cDNA molecule received a unique molecular identifier from a template-switch 5' adaptor carrying 12 random nucleotides. Each sample yielded at least 2.5 million CDR3-containing paired-end reads. All of the RNA was converted into first-strand cDNA using the Mint cDNA synthesis kit, with a TRBC-specific oligonucleotide serving as the primer. After uracil-DNA glycosylase treatment, a first 18-cycle PCR used universal primers M1SS and BC2_uni_R on all cDNA. The study's own analysis went as follows. Each sample was normalized by randomly selecting 1 million high-quality reads, each carrying a distinct molecular identifier. Instead of being binned into consensus sequences, reads with shared molecular identifiers were discarded. MiTCR, run with a Q25 quality threshold and the strictest error-elimination algorithm, handled CDR3 identification, clonotype clustering and error correction. A nonparametric unseen species model with Euler transformation was used to estimate lower-bound total TCR beta diversity. The raw public data were reprocessed by TCRdb itself: fastp quality trimming at Q25, MiXCR clonotype calling, in-frame beta chains only. Each record represents a unique CDR3 protein, reported with the most common genes and DNA among its rows. These V and J calls rely on TCRdb rather than the paper's analysis. The sample includes hundreds of thousands of distinct CDR3 sequences, with 40% to 65% observed a single time. About 13% of the sample is taken by the ten largest.

This record comes from a study of blood T cells in healthy people across ages (dated by TCRdb to between 2014 and 2017). About the full investigation: In model experiments, template switching captured roughly one uniquely barcoded TCR beta cDNA molecule for every two T cells. To track age-related changes in TCR beta repertoire diversity, the study relied on deep sequencing normalized with unique cDNA molecular identifiers. The donors were split into four age groups: young (average around 15 years), middle-aged (about 40), aged (about 56) and long-lived (more than 80). To avoid experimental bias, donors of different ages were spread randomly across the sequencing lanes. For two donors (one aged 18 to 30 and one aged 80 or older), the study analyzed two additional independent replicas of 1 million unique cDNA reads from the same blood draw.

The paper's findings and limits, for the study overall: Since profiling was done on bulk unsorted PBMCs, naive and antigen-experienced compartments could not be conclusively compared. A strong correlation was found between observed TCR beta diversity and the percentage of naive T cells measured by flow cytometry. The long-lived group showed more naive CD4+ T cells, fewer expanded clones and increased TCR diversity than the aged group, suggesting age selection. Estimates of total diversity from one million sequenced T cells were regarded as lower bounds and underestimates. Donor CMV infection status was unknown, potentially confounding age-related changes in expanded clonotypes. Observed TCR beta diversity per million T cells fell roughly linearly with age, and a significant reduction was already apparent by age around 40.

The clonotype comes from a woman aged 80 or over in good health. The specimen was blood. The V and J genes are TRBV19 and TRBJ2-5; the D gene identity is not certain. The CDR3 reads CASSIRRQETQYF. The DNA is as follows: TGTGCCAGTAGTATACGGCGACAAGAGACCCAGTACTTC.